Listed here are 27 T cell receptor beta chains from one sample, sequenced in a study of cytomegalovirus exposure and HLA in healthy donors. Amplification used 60 Vbeta primers and 13 Jbeta primers. Clones were sequenced by immunoSEQ multiplex PCR, and TCRdb holds only the in-frame ones, with some missing. The table shows approximately 150,000 clones, with about 80% occurring only once. The source material was PBMCs. The receptors shown here come from a man between 35 and 55 years old in good health and CMV-seronegative.

This clone was observed a single time. The chain carries TRBV2 and TRBJ1-5; a weak D match, TRBD1 (5 bases). Trimming stripped 3 bases from V and 2 bases from J, with 8 bases between. CDR1 is SNHLY, CDR2 FYNNEI, per germline. The CDR3 totals 14 residues. DNA of the CDR3: TGTGCCAGCAGTGAGGGAGGGGGCAATCAGCCCCAGCATTTT. As protein: CASSEGGGNQPQHF.

This chain links TRBV30 with TRBJ1-5; 12 bases map to TRBD1. J lost 7 bases, V lost 5 bases, and 3 bases had no gene match. Germline V gene sequence: CDR1 GTSNPN, CDR2 SVGIG (reference sequence). This CDR3 contains 13 residues. CDR3 amino acids: CAWGTGGRQPQHF. CDR3 in DNA: TGTGCCTGGGGGACAGGGGGCCGGCAGCCCCAGCATTTT.

The rearrangement joins TRBV11-3 to TRBJ2-3; maybe TRBD2 (6 bases). Looked up from germline, CDR1 is SGHNT and CDR2 is YENEEA. The V end lost 3 bases, the J end lost 5 bases, and 15 bases lay between the germline ends. The CDR3 is 15 residues long. The CDR3 here is CASSLGLLGEDTQYF. CDR3 nucleotides: TGTGCCAGCAGCTTGGGACTTCTAGGGGAAGATACGCAGTATTTT.

This clone was recorded once. The CDR3 is CASSLTGGANYGYTF. CDR3 coding DNA: TGTGCCAGCAGCCTTACGGGGGGAGCTAACTATGGCTACACCTTC. This chain connects TRBV7-2 to TRBJ1-2; TRBD1 is a possible D gene (5 bases). V was clipped by 5 bases and J by 0 bases, with 13 bases between them. From germline, CDR1 is SGHTA and CDR2 FQGNSA. The CDR3 runs to 15 residues. Full variable domain (rest looked up from reference TRBV7-2 and TRBJ1-2): GAGVSQSPSNKVTEKGKDVELRCDPISGHTALYWYRQSLGQGLEFLIYFQGNSAPDKSGLPSDRFSAERTGGSVSTLTIQRTQQEDSAVYLCASSLTGGANYGYTFGSGTRLTVV.

V is TRBV6-6 and J is TRBJ2-3, with 9 nucleotides matching TRBD2. This CDR3 contains 15 residues. Germline V gives CDR1 MNHNY, CDR2 SVGAGI (reference sequence). J gave up 6 bases and V 5 bases, and 9 bases lay outside the gene matches. In nucleotides, the CDR3 is TGTGCCAGCAGTCCTCCGGGACTAGCATCCGATACGCAGTATTTT. It is translated as CASSPPGLASDTQYF.

This chain connects TRBV7-3 to TRBJ1-1, with TRBD1 identical over 8 bases. V was pared by 5 bases and J by 1 base, with 9 bases of the junction left unmatched. Germline values: CDR1 SGHTA, CDR2 FQGTGA. The CDR3 consists of 16 residues. The CDR3 is CASSPRSTGANTEAFF. The CDR3 DNA reads TGTGCCAGCAGCCCCCGGTCGACAGGGGCGAACACTGAAGCTTTCTTT.

This chain joins TRBV2 and TRBJ2-1; the D is unclear. There are 13 residues in the CDR3. Germline values: CDR1 SNHLY, CDR2 FYNNEI. Trimming removed 7 bases from V and 3 bases from J, with 10 bases in between. The CDR3 protein is CASTQTYYNEQFF. The CDR3 bases are TGTGCCAGCACTCAGACTTACTACAATGAGCAGTTCTTC.

The V gene is TRBV9, the J gene TRBJ2-5; TRBD1 agrees at 7 bases. V lost 3 bases, J lost 2 bases, and 4 bases stayed unmatched. Germline values: CDR1 SGDLS, CDR2 YYNGEE. The length of the CDR3 is 14 residues. CDR3 residues: CASSGTGQQETQYF. The CDR3 DNA sequence: TGTGCCAGCAGCGGAACGGGACAGCAAGAGACCCAGTACTTC.

This clone was detected a few times. Germline is not matched at one junction end, which may reflect a read error. The rearrangement uses TRBV9 and TRBJ1-2, with a possible D match to TRBD1 (5 bases). Germline loops: CDR1 SGDLS, CDR2 YYNGEE. This CDR3 is built from 13 residues. In DNA, the CDR3 is TGTGCCAGCAGCCGCGGCGGGGACCATGGCCACACCTTC. This gives the protein CASSRGGDHGHTF. The whole variable domain, filled in from reference TRBV9 and TRBJ1-2, reads DSGVTQTPKHLITATGQRVTLRCSPRSGDLSVYWYQQSLDQGLQFLIQYYNGEERAKGNILERFSAQQFPDLHSELNLSSLELGDSALYFCASSRGGDHGHTFGSGTRLTVV.

This clone was observed a few times. The J gene is TRBJ1-5, the V gene TRBV10-3, with unresolved D. There are 14 residues in the CDR3. Germline CDR1 ENHRY, CDR2 SYGVKD. V lost 3 bases and J 5 bases, leaving 11 bases between the germline ends. The CDR3 region has the DNA TGTGCCATCAGTGAAAATCCTACAGATCAGCCCCAGCATTTT. This gives the protein CAISENPTDQPQHF.

The rearrangement joins TRBV6-1 to TRBJ2-3; 12 positions match TRBD2. V was clipped by 2 bases and J by 4 bases; unmatched bases: 1. The V gene's germline CDR1 is MNHNS and CDR2 SASEGT. The CDR3 has 15 amino acids. In DNA form, the CDR3 reads TGTGCCAGCAGTGAACTAGCGGGAGGGCCAGATACGCAGTATTTT. Its protein is CASSELAGGPDTQYF.

The chain carries TRBV2 and TRBJ2-1, with TRBD2 matching 8 bases. Losses at the gene ends were 5 bases for V and 10 bases for J; bases not matched to a gene: 4. This CDR3 is 12 amino acids long. CDR1 is SNHLY, CDR2 FYNNEI, per germline. The CDR3 here is CASSFIAGEQFF. CDR3 sequence (DNA): TGTGCCAGCAGTTTTATAGCGGGGGAGCAGTTCTTC. Complete variable domain (other parts from reference TRBV2 and TRBJ2-1): EPEVTQTPSHQVTQMGQEVILRCVPISNHLYFYWYRQILGQKVEFLVSFYNNEISEKSEIFDDQFSVERPDGSNFTLKIRSTKLEDSAMYFCASSFIAGEQFFGPGTRLTVL.

The V gene is TRBV5-1, the J gene TRBJ2-3, with 11 positions matching TRBD2. Per the germline V gene, CDR1 is SGHRS and CDR2 is YFSETQ. This CDR3 spans 16 amino acids. The trim removed 3 bases at V and 5 bases at J, leaving 8 bases unmatched. CDR3 nucleotides: TGCGCCAGCAGCTCAACTAGCGGGAGTCGGGGAGATACGCAGTATTTT. Its protein is CASSSTSGSRGDTQYF.

This chain uses TRBV5-3 with TRBJ1-3; D uncertain. TRBV5-3 carries the ORF label, with uncertain function. The CDR3 sequence is 12 residues long. V was clipped by 6 bases and J by 0 bases, with 4 bases between them. This CDR3 is CARTGSGNTIYF. In nucleotides, the CDR3 is TGTGCCAGAACCGGCTCTGGAAACACCATATATTTT.

The chain has TRBV7-8 and TRBJ1-1; D is perhaps TRBD1 (6 bases). In germline, CDR1 is SGHVS, CDR2 FQNEAQ. Trimming took off 5 bases at V and 1 base at J, with 14 bases between the two ends. This CDR3 has 15 amino acids. Here the CDR3 DNA reads TGTGCCAGCAGCGCCAACAGGGTTCGGAACACTGAAGCTTTCTTT. Amino acid sequence: CASSANRVRNTEAFF.

The V gene is TRBV5-1, the J gene TRBJ1-1; perhaps TRBD1 as D (6 bases). Germline CDR1 and CDR2: SGHRS and YFSETQ. Between the trimmed V and J ends, which lost 4 bases and 5 bases, there was a span of 18 bases. The CDR3 sequence is 15 residues long. The CDR3 here is CASSNGLSGATEAFF. The CDR3, as DNA: TGCGCCAGCAGCAATGGACTCTCAGGGGCTACTGAAGCTTTCTTT.

The count of this clone is one. The rearrangement links TRBV7-2 to TRBJ2-2; 11 bases fit TRBD2. V lost 3 bases to trimming and J lost 4 bases; unmatched junction nucleotides: 4. CDR3 length equals 16 residues. Germline CDR1 reads SGHTA; CDR2 reads FQGNSA. The CDR3: CASSFPSGGITGELFF. CDR3 bases: TGTGCCAGCAGCTTTCCTAGCGGGGGGATCACCGGGGAGCTGTTTTTT.

This chain joins TRBV27 and TRBJ2-7; 7 bases fit TRBD1. Germline V gives CDR1 MNHEY, CDR2 SMNVEV (reference sequence). With V trimmed by 0 bases and J by 6 bases, 8 bases remained unmatched. The CDR3 loop spans 15 amino acids. CDR3 in amino acids: CASSLSPRQGSEQYF. CDR3 DNA: TGTGCCAGCAGTTTATCCCCGCGACAGGGTAGCGAGCAGTACTTC.

J is TRBJ1-2 and V is TRBV19; D is unclear. In germline, CDR1 is LNHDA, CDR2 SQIVND (reference sequence). V was trimmed by 7 bases and J by 5 bases, leaving 14 bases between them. The CDR3 consists of 13 residues. CDR3 amino acids: CASTNLPLYGYTF. CDR3 DNA sequence: TGTGCCAGTACCAATCTACCCCTATATGGCTACACCTTC. The full variable domain, with the rest looked up from reference TRBV19 and TRBJ1-2, is DGGITQSPKYLFRKEGQNVTLSCEQNLNHDAMYWYRQDPGQGLRLIYYSQIVNDFQKGDIAEGYSVSREKKESFPLTVTSAQKNPTAFYLCASTNLPLYGYTFGSGTRLTVV.

The chain joins TRBV6-1 to TRBJ1-3; D unresolved. Germline V gene sequence: CDR1 MNHNS, CDR2 SASEGT. CDR3 length: 15 residues. Trimming stripped 6 bases from V and 5 bases from J, with 17 bases between. CDR3 sequence reads: CASRMGGLSRNTIYF. The CDR3 DNA reads TGTGCCAGCAGAATGGGAGGACTAAGTAGAAACACCATATATTTT.

The J gene is TRBJ2-7, the V gene TRBV7-2; TRBD1 agrees at 8 bases. Germline CDR1 and CDR2: SGHTA and FQGNSA. The junction had 11 bases not matched to a gene; V was cut back by 6 bases and J by 4 bases. CDR3 length: 15 residues. This CDR3 reads CASRPRTGLTYEQYF. For the CDR3, the DNA is TGTGCCAGCAGGCCGCGGACAGGGCTCACTTACGAGCAGTACTTC.

CDR3 nucleotide sequence: TGTGCCAGCAGCCCAAACGCAGGGGACTATGGCTACACCTTC. Residues: CASSPNAGDYGYTF. This chain connects TRBV5-4 to TRBJ1-2; a possible D gene is TRBD1 (6 bases). The CDR3 sequence is 14 residues long. The V gene's germline CDR1 is SGHNT and CDR2 YYREEE (reference sequence). V shed 4 bases and J shed 3 bases, with 13 bases lying between them.

This chain uses TRBV27 with TRBJ2-5; the D gene is possibly TRBD1 (6 bases). The J call is uncertain, as TRBJ2-7 better fits the DNA end. The CDR3 consists of 15 residues. Germline values: CDR1 MNHEY, CDR2 SMNVEV (reference sequence). The CDR3 reads CASSLSTAGVNEQYF. The CDR3 coding sequence is TGTGCCAGCAGTTTATCGACGGCAGGGGTAAACGAGCAGTACTTC.

V gene TRBV19 combines with J gene TRBJ1-2; 9 nucleotides line up with TRBD1. V lost 8 bases and J lost 13; bases outside the gene matches: 5. There are 10 residues in the CDR3. Germline CDR1 is LNHDA and CDR2 is SQIVND (reference sequence). The CDR3 region is CASGTGLGTF. The CDR3 bases are TGTGCCAGTGGGACAGGGCTCGGCACCTTC. Full variable domain (rest looked up from reference TRBV19 and TRBJ1-2): DGGITQSPKYLFRKEGQNVTLSCEQNLNHDAMYWYRQDPGQGLRLIYYSQIVNDFQKGDIAEGYSVSREKKESFPLTVTSAQKNPTAFYLCASGTGLGTFGSGTRLTVV.

V and J are TRBV11-3 and TRBJ2-3, with D perhaps matching TRBD1 (5 bases). Germline V gene lookup returns CDR1 SGHNT and CDR2 YENEEA. The ends were cut back, 4 bases at V and 0 bases at J, with 8 bases in the middle. There are 14 residues in the CDR3. CDR3: CASSSRTSTDTQYF. Written as DNA, the CDR3 is TGTGCCAGCAGCTCTAGGACAAGCACAGATACGCAGTATTTT.

Only a few counts were recorded for this clone. The chain recombines TRBV19 with TRBJ2-1, with D possibly being TRBD2 (6 bases). In germline, CDR1 is LNHDA, CDR2 SQIVND (reference sequence). Trimming cost V 3 bases and J 3 bases, with 15 bases left between them. The CDR3 is 16 residues long. The CDR3 DNA reads TGTGCCAGTAGTATTAGTGGCGGGACCAACTACAATGAGCAGTTCTTC. This codes for CASSISGGTNYNEQFF.

This rearrangement joins TRBV28 to TRBJ1-2; the D gene is possibly TRBD1 (6 bases). The CDR3 has 15 residues. Germline assignment: CDR1 MDHEN and CDR2 SYDVKM. Trimming removed 5 bases from V and 0 bases from J, with 13 bases in between. The CDR3 DNA sequence: TGTGCCAGCAGTCGTACAGGGTTAGCTAACTATGGCTACACCTTC. This gives the protein CASSRTGLANYGYTF.